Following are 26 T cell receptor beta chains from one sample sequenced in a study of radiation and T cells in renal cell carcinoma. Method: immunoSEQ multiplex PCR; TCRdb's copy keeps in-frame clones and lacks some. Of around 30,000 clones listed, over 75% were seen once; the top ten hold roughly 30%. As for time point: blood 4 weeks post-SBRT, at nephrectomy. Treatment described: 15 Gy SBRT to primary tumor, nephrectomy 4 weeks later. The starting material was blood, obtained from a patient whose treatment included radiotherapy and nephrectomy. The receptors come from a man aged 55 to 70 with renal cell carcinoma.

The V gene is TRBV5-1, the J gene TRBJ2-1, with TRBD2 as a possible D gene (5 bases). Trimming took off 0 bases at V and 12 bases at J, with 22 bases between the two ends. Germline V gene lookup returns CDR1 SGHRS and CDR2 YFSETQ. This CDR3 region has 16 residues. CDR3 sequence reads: CASSLGLAASTSGQFF. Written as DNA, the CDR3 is TGCGCCAGCAGCTTGGGTCTAGCCGCGTCTACATCGGGGCAGTTCTTC.

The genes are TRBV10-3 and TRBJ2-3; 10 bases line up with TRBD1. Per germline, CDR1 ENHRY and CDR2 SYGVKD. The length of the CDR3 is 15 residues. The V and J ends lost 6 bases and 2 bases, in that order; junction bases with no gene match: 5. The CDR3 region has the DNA TGTGCCATCAGCGAGGACAGGGGGTCCACAGATACGCAGTATTTT. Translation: CAISEDRGSTDTQYF.

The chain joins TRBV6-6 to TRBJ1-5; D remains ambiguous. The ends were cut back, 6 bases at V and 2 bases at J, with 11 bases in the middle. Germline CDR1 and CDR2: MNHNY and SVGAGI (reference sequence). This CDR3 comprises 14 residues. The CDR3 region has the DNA TGTGCCAGCAGCGCTACAGCGGGCAATCAGCCCCAGCATTTT. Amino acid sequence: CASSATAGNQPQHF.

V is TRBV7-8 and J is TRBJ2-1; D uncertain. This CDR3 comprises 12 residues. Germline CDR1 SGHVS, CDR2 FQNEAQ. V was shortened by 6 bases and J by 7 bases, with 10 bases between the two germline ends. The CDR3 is CASRPPINEQFF. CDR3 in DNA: TGTGCCAGCAGACCCCCCATAAATGAGCAGTTCTTC.

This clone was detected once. For the CDR3, the DNA is TGTGCCATCAGCCCGGGACTAGAGGCCAACGAGCAGTACTTC. It encodes CAISPGLEANEQYF. The chain carries TRBV10-3 and TRBJ2-7, with 8 bases fitting TRBD2. Germline assignment: CDR1 ENHRY and CDR2 SYGVKD. J gave up 5 bases and V 6 bases, and 9 bases lay outside the gene matches. This CDR3 is 14 amino acids long.

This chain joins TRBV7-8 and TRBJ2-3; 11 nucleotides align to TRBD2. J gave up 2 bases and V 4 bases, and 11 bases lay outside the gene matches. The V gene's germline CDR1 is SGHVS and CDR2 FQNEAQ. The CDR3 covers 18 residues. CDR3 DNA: TGTGCCAGCAGCTGGCTTACTAGCGGGAGTCTTGTCACAGATACGCAGTATTTT. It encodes CASSWLTSGSLVTDTQYF.

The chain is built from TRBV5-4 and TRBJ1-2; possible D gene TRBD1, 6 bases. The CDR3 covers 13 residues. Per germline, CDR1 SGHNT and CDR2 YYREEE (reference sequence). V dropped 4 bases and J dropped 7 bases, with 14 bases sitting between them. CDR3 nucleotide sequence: TGTGCCAGCAGCACAGAATACAGGGCTGGCTACACCTTC. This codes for CASSTEYRAGYTF. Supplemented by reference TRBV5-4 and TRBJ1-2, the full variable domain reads ETGVTQSPTHLIKTRGQQVTLRCSSQSGHNTVSWYQQALGQGPQFIFQYYREEENGRGNFPPRFSGLQFPNYSSELNVNALELDDSALYLCASSTEYRAGYTFGSGTRLTVV.

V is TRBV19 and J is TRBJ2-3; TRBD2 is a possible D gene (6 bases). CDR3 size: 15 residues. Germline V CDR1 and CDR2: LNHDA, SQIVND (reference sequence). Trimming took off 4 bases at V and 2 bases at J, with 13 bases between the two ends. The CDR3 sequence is CASSNLAGLTDTQYF. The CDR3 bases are TGTGCCAGTAGTAACTTGGCGGGGCTCACAGATACGCAGTATTTT.

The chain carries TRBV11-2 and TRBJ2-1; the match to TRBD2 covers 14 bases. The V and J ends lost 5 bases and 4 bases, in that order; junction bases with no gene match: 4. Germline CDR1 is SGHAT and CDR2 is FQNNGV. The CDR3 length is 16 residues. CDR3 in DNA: TGTGCCAGCAGCCCAAGACTAGCGGGAGGGTACAATGAGCAGTTCTTC. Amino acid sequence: CASSPRLAGGYNEQFF.

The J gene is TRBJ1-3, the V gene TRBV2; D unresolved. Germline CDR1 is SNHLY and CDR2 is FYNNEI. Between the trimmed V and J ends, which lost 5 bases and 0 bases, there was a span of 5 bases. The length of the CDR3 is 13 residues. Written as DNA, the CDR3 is TGTGCCAGCAGTCCGGACTCTGGAAACACCATATATTTT. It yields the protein CASSPDSGNTIYF. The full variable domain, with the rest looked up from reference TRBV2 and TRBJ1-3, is EPEVTQTPSHQVTQMGQEVILRCVPISNHLYFYWYRQILGQKVEFLVSFYNNEISEKSEIFDDQFSVERPDGSNFTLKIRSTKLEDSAMYFCASSPDSGNTIYFGEGSWLTVV.

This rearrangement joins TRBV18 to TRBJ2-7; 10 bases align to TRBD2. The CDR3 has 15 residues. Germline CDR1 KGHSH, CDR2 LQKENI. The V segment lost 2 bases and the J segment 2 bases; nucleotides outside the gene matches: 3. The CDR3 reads CASSPSTSGTYEQYF. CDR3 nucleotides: TGTGCCAGCTCACCAAGTACTAGCGGGACCTACGAGCAGTACTTC.

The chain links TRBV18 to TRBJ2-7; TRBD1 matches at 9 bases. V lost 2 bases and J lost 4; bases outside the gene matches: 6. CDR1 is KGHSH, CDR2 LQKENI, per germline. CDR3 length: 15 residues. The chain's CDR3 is CASSPRGTGSYEQYF. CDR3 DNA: TGTGCCAGCTCACCAAGAGGGACAGGGTCTTACGAGCAGTACTTC.

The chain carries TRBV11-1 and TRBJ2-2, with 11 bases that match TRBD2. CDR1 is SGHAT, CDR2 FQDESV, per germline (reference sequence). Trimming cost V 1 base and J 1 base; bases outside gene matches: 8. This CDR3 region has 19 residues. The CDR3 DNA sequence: TGTGCCAGCAGCTTAGGCCCCCCTACTAGCGGGGGGAACACCGGGGAGCTGTTTTTT. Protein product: CASSLGPPTSGGNTGELFF.

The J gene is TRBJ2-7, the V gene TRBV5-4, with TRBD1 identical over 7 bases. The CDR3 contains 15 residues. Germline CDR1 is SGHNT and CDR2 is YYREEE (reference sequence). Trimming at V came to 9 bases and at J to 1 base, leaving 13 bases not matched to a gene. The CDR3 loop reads CATRDPGDSSYEQYF. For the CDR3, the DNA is TGTGCCACAAGGGACCCCGGGGACAGTTCCTACGAGCAGTACTTC.

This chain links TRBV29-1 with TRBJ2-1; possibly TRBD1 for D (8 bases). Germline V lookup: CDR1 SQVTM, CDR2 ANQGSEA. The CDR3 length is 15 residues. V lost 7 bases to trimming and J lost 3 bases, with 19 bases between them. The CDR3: CSALPQGGYYNEQFF. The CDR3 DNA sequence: TGCAGCGCCCTCCCACAGGGGGGGTACTACAATGAGCAGTTCTTC.

CDR3 region: CASSLTYEQYF. The CDR3 DNA follows: TGTGCCAGCAGCCTGACCTACGAGCAGTACTTC. V is TRBV11-2 and J is TRBJ2-7; D gene uncertain. V lost 5 bases and J 2 bases, leaving 4 bases between the germline ends. Per germline, CDR1 SGHAT and CDR2 FQNNGV. The CDR3 has 11 residues.

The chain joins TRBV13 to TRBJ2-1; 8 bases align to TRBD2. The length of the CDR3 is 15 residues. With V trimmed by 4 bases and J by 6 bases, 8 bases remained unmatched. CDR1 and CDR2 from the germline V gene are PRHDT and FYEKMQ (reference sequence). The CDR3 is CASSSASGRGNEQFF. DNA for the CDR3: TGTGCCAGCAGCTCGGCGAGCGGGAGAGGCAATGAGCAGTTCTTC.

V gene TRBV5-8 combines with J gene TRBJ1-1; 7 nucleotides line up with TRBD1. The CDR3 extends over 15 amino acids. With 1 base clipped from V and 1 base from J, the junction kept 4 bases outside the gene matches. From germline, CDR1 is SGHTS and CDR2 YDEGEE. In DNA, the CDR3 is TGTGCCAGCAGCTTGTATCACAGGGGGAACACTGAAGCTTTCTTT. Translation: CASSLYHRGNTEAFF.

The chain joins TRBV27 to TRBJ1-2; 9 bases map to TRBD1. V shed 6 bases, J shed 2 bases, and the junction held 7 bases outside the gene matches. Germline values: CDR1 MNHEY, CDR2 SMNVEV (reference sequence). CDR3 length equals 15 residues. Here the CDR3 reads CASRGGQGGNYGYTF. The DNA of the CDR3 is TGTGCCAGCAGGGGGGGACAGGGAGGAAACTATGGCTACACCTTC.

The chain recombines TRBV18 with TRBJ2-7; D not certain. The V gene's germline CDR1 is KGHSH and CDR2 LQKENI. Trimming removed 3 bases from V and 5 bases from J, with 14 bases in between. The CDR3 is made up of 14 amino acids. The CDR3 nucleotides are TGTGCCAGCTCACCGGTTGGGCAGAATAACGAGCAGTACTTC. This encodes CASSPVGQNNEQYF.

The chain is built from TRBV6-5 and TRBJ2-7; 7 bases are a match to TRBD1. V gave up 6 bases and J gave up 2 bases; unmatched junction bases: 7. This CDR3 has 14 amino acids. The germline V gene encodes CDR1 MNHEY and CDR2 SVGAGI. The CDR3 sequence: CASSPRRGPYEQYF. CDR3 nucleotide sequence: TGTGCCAGCAGCCCACGTAGGGGGCCCTACGAGCAGTACTTC.

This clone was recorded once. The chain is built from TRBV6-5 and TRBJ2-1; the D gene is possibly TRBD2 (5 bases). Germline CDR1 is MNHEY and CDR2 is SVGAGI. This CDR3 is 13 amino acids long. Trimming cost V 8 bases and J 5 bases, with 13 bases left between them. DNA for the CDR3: TGTGCCAGCGGGTGGTCGGAGGACAATGAGCAGTTCTTC. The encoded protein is CASGWSEDNEQFF.

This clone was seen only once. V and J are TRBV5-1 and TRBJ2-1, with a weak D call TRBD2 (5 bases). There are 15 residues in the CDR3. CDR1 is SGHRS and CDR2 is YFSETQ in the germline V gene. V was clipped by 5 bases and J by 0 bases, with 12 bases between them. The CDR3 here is CASRFRGLSYNEQFF. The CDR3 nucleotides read TGCGCCAGCAGGTTCAGAGGGCTCTCCTACAATGAGCAGTTCTTC.

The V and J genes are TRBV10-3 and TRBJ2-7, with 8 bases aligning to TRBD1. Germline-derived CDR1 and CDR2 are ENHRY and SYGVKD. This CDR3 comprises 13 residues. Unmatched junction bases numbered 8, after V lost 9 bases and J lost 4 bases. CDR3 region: CAIKDREGYEQYF. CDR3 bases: TGTGCCATTAAGGACAGGGAAGGTTACGAGCAGTACTTC.

CDR3 nucleotides: TGTGCCTGGAGTATAGGACTAGCGGGAGTGTGGGAGCAGTACTTC. Its protein is CAWSIGLAGVWEQYF. The chain combines TRBV30 with TRBJ2-7, with TRBD2 matching over 13 bases. CDR1 GTSNPN and CDR2 SVGIG come from the germline V gene (reference sequence). CDR3 size: 15 residues. Trimming at V came to 2 bases and at J to 7 bases, leaving 8 bases not matched to a gene. Full variable domain (outside the CDR3, taken from reference TRBV30 and TRBJ2-7): SQTIHQWPATLVQPVGSPLSLECTVEGTSNPNLYWYRQAAGRGLQLLFYSVGIGQISSEVPQNLSASRPQDRQFILSSKKLLLSDSGFYLCAWSIGLAGVWEQYFGPGTRLTVT.

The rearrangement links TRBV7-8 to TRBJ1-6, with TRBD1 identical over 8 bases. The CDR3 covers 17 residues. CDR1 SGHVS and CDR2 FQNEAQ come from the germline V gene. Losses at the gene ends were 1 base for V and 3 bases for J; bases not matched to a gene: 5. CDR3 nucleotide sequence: TGTGCCAGCAGCTTAGAGACAGGGGTTTACTATAATTCACCCCTCCACTTT. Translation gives CASSLETGVYYNSPLHF.